This T cell receptor beta chain was recovered during a study of blood T cells in healthy people across ages. Germline CDR1 reads MNHEY; CDR2 reads SMNVEV (reference sequence). V dropped 6 bases and J dropped 7; count of bases not matched to a gene: 7. This CDR3 comprises 14 residues. Primed by a sample-barcoded 5' primer and a J-beta primer mix, a second PCR proceeded for about 7 to 11 cycles. TCRdb ran MiXCR on the 5' RACE reads and lists one entry per CDR3 protein. The sample includes about 570,000 distinct CDR3 sequences, 27% of them seen just once. The genes are TRBV27 and TRBJ1-4, with TRBD1 matching 8 bases. This TCR derives from a woman in her seventies in good health. Source material: blood. CDR3 sequence: CASSQRTGSEKLFF. Written as DNA, the CDR3 is TGTGCCAGCAGCCAAAGGACAGGGAGTGAAAAACTGTTTTTT.